The following is a T cell receptor beta chain sequence with its context. What this receptor recognizes is not known. No per-base quality is available; no much larger clone lies one base away. This entry comes from a study of blood T cell repertoires in COVID-19 (TCRdb year 2020). Some background on the complete study: The collaborator samples originated in the United States, Italy and Spain and spanned the acute and convalescent phases of COVID-19. The prospective study material was composed of cDNA or gDNA derived from T cells, B-cell-depleted T cells, or PBMCs. The repertoires were released in a freely available public database intended as a resource for research on the immune response to SARS-CoV-2. A de-identified subject ID, COVID-19 status, age in years and sex were almost always included in the sample metadata. Where HLA class I and class II types were available, the types were taken from metadata supplied by the sample provider, not from assay-based typing. Subjects who had been exposed to COVID-19, were actively infected with it, or had recovered from it provided the deeply sampled blood TCRbeta repertoires that made up the dataset. The samples were drawn from the first 160 participants of the ongoing ImmuneRACE study and from roughly 1,300 subjects provided by 6 global collaborators.

Overall study outcomes, separate from this receptor: Clinical and demographic metadata were provided uncurated, with the amount varying by source and participant.

The CDR3 has 14 amino acids, counting the end cysteine and phenylalanine. Only the CDR3 part of the read is kept: 42 bases, read in frame from the first base. Trimming removed 3 bases from V and 4 bases from J, leaving 12 bases between the germline ends. The germline V gene supplies CDR1 MDHEN and CDR2 SYDVKM. Each collaborating institution followed its own protocols to collect whole blood in K2EDTA tubes. For TCRbeta analysis, collaborator samples were shipped as frozen whole blood, as isolated PBMCs, or as DNA extracted from either sample type. The immunoSEQ Assay, a bias-controlled multiplex PCR, was used to amplify TCRbeta CDR3 regions from genomic DNA. Per the original workflow: Nucleated cell counts per sample were estimated from amplification of reference gene primers within the assay. To quantify the absolute abundance of each unique TCRbeta CDR3 rearrangement, sequence reads were collapsed and filtered. For each sample, productive Simpson clonality was calculated as the square root of Simpson's diversity index across productive rearrangements. TCRdb took this table from immuneACCESS and kept in-frame rearrangements with V and J called. Such tables lack part of the clones; where checked against another copy, unresolved V genes explain under half of the gap, and the rest is unexplained. V and J calls and clone size follow that table, whereas D and trimming were derived from the DNA. The sample table records 70,000 or so clones; 70% to 85% of these occur just once. The ten largest make up less than 40% of the sample.

Sequenced material: peripheral blood. This sequence was found in a woman in her 70s with acute or convalescent COVID-19. The V and J genes are TRBV28 and TRBJ1-2, with the D gene too uncertain to name. For the CDR3, the sequence is CASSLVTSAYGYTF. The DNA sequence is as follows: TGTGCCAGCAGTTTGGTAACAAGCGCCTATGGCTACACCTTC.